The 27 T cell receptor beta chains given below trace back to one sample, sequenced in a study of blood T cell repertoires in COVID-19. The table came from immunoSEQ multiplex PCR; TCRdb's copy has only in-frame clones and leaves some out. The table lists 45,000 or so clones, 82% of them singletons. Sequencing was done on a sample of peripheral blood. Receptors originate from a woman in her 70s with acute or convalescent COVID-19.

The CDR3 here is CAWSVAGFTANEKLFF. CDR3 sequence (DNA): TGTGCCTGGAGTGTAGCAGGGTTTACGGCTAATGAAAAACTGTTTTTT. The rearrangement joins TRBV30 to TRBJ1-4, with D possibly TRBD1 on 5 matching bases. The length of the CDR3 is 16 residues. V dropped 0 bases and J dropped 3 bases, with 14 bases sitting between them. Germline-derived CDR1 and CDR2 are GTSNPN and SVGIG (reference sequence).

This clone showed up just a few times. CDR3 DNA: TGTGCCAGTACCCCATTCTCTACTACTAGCGGGAGGGACTACACCGGGGAGCTGTTTTTT. Translation: CASTPFSTTSGRDYTGELFF. The chain uses TRBV19 and TRBJ2-2, with 13 bases fitting TRBD2. This CDR3 comprises 20 residues. Germline CDR1 reads LNHDA; CDR2 reads SQIVND (reference sequence). Trimming at V came to 7 bases and at J to 3 bases, leaving 17 bases not matched to a gene.

This clone has a handful of counts. The rearrangement uses TRBV5-1 and TRBJ2-1; 8 nucleotides agree with TRBD2. Germline V gene lookup returns CDR1 SGHRS and CDR2 YFSETQ. The CDR3 consists of 15 residues. The trim removed 4 bases at V and 5 bases at J, leaving 8 bases unmatched. CDR3 protein: CASSTSGTRNNEQFF. The CDR3 coding sequence is TGCGCCAGCAGCACTTCCGGGACTAGGAACAATGAGCAGTTCTTC.

This rearrangement joins TRBV7-2 to TRBJ2-1; D possibly corresponds to TRBD2 (5 bases). This CDR3 has 14 amino acids. Germline V gene sequence: CDR1 SGHTA, CDR2 FQGNSA. V gave up 5 bases and J gave up 8 bases, with 16 bases separating them. The CDR3 DNA reads TGTGCCAGCAGCCTAGAGGGAGTATCGTATGAGCAGTTCTTC. Translating it yields CASSLEGVSYEQFF.

This chain's CDR3 is CASSADRGSFTEAFF. CDR3 nucleotides: TGTGCCAGCAGCGCTGACAGGGGGAGTTTTACTGAAGCTTTCTTT. The gene calls are TRBV27 and TRBJ1-1; 9 bases line up with TRBD1. This CDR3 is built from 15 residues. Unmatched junction bases numbered 10, after V lost 6 bases and J lost 5 bases. Germline V gives CDR1 MNHEY, CDR2 SMNVEV (reference sequence).

The chain has TRBV9 and TRBJ2-7, with a tentative D call TRBD1 (6 bases). This CDR3 has 14 residues. V was trimmed by 3 bases and J by 5 bases, leaving 15 bases between them. Germline V gene sequence: CDR1 SGDLS, CDR2 YYNGEE. CDR3 bases: TGTGCCAGCAGCGCCCTAGGGACATTCGACGAGCAGTACTTC. Its protein product is CASSALGTFDEQYF.

This clone has only one observation. The V and J genes are TRBV6-5 and TRBJ2-3; D gene uncertain. Germline CDR1 MNHEY, CDR2 SVGAGI. V was shortened by 2 bases and J by 3 bases, with 12 bases between the two germline ends. CDR3 length: 15 amino acids. The CDR3 reads CASSYPGSATDTQYF. The CDR3 nucleotides are TGTGCCAGCAGTTACCCCGGGTCCGCGACAGATACGCAGTATTTT.

This rearrangement joins TRBV4-2 to TRBJ2-7; TRBD2 matches 12 bases. Germline V gene data show CDR1 as LGHNA and CDR2 as YNFKEQ. The CDR3 covers 18 residues. Trimming at V came to 5 bases and at J to 2 bases, leaving 13 bases not matched to a gene. In nucleotides, the CDR3 is TGTGCCAGCAGCGAAACCGCTAGCGGGAGGGTCCTTACCTACGAGCAGTACTTC. Protein: CASSETASGRVLTYEQYF.

This clone was seen a single time. The chain is built from TRBV6-1 and TRBJ2-1, with 7 bases identical to TRBD2. CDR3 length: 16 residues. Trimming at V came to 4 bases and at J to 4 bases, leaving 10 bases not matched to a gene. From germline, CDR1 is MNHNS and CDR2 SASEGT. The CDR3 is CASSVFPGGTYNEQFF. CDR3 bases: TGTGCCAGCAGTGTTTTTCCGGGAGGTACATACAATGAGCAGTTCTTC.

This chain joins TRBV5-1 and TRBJ2-1; D perhaps matches TRBD2 (6 bases). Germline CDR1 and CDR2: SGHRS and YFSETQ. V lost 0 bases and J lost 10, with 8 bases in between. The CDR3 sequence is 12 residues long. This CDR3 reads CASSLAGAEQFF. In nucleotides, the CDR3 is TGCGCCAGCAGCTTGGCGGGAGCGGAGCAGTTCTTC.

Notes on this clone: A read error may account for a junction end that differs from germline. V usage is TRBV29-1 and J usage is TRBJ2-1, with a weak D call TRBD1 (6 bases). From germline, CDR1 is SQVTM and CDR2 ANQGSEA. There are 15 residues in the CDR3. CDR3 nucleotides: TGCAGCGCTGAACCGGGACAAGCGAGAACCAATGAGCAGTTCTTC. Translated, it gives CSAEPGQARTNEQFF.

V gene TRBV2 combines with J gene TRBJ2-1; 8 bases are a match to TRBD1. The CDR3 is made up of 13 amino acids. V lost 8 bases to trimming and J lost 6 bases; unmatched junction nucleotides: 6. Germline V CDR1 and CDR2: SNHLY, FYNNEI. The CDR3 reads CASEDRESNEQFF. CDR3 bases: TGTGCCAGCGAGGACAGGGAGAGCAATGAGCAGTTCTTC.

This clone came up a few times. The chain employs TRBV27 and TRBJ1-4; TRBD1 agrees at 7 bases. CDR3 size: 15 residues. Looked up from germline, CDR1 is MNHEY and CDR2 is SMNVEV (reference sequence). The V segment lost 6 bases and the J segment 4 bases; nucleotides outside the gene matches: 8. The CDR3 sequence: CASSPMGQFNEKLFF. The CDR3 region has the DNA TGTGCCAGCAGCCCAATGGGACAGTTTAATGAAAAACTGTTTTTT.

V usage is TRBV6-8 and J usage is TRBJ1-5; D uncertain. Germline V gene sequence: CDR1 MNHGY, CDR2 SAAAGT. The CDR3 is 16 residues long. V gave up 5 bases and J gave up 3 bases, with 17 bases separating them. The CDR3 DNA reads as TGTGCCAGCAGTCGGGGAGATCCTAGGGACAATCAGCCCCAGCATTTT. It specifies CASSRGDPRDNQPQHF.

This clone showed up just once. This chain links TRBV28 with TRBJ2-1, with TRBD2 matching 7 bases. This CDR3 region has 18 residues. Germline values: CDR1 MDHEN, CDR2 SYDVKM. J gave up 10 bases and V 3 bases, and 21 bases lay outside the gene matches. CDR3 region: CASSFINSGWEGLSEQFF. In nucleotides, the CDR3 is TGTGCCAGCAGTTTTATCAACAGCGGGTGGGAGGGCCTAAGCGAGCAGTTCTTC. Combining the CDR3 with reference TRBV28 and TRBJ2-1 gives the whole variable domain DVKVTQSSRYLVKRTGEKVFLECVQDMDHENMFWYRQDPGLGLRLIYFSYDVKMKEKGDIPEGYSVSREKKERFSLILESASTNQTSMYLCASSFINSGWEGLSEQFFGPGTRLTVL.

The chain couples TRBV13 to TRBJ1-2; the D is unclear. V was shortened by 0 bases and J by 2 bases, with 10 bases between the two germline ends. The germline V gene encodes CDR1 PRHDT and CDR2 FYEKMQ (reference sequence). This CDR3 has 15 amino acids. The CDR3 region has the DNA TGTGCCAGCAGCTTAGGCCGCGCGGGGAACTATGGCTACACCTTC. This gives the protein CASSLGRAGNYGYTF.

The chain carries TRBV10-2 and TRBJ1-6, with a possible D match to TRBD1 (5 bases). Trimming took 0 bases from V and 5 from J, leaving 14 bases between them. The CDR3 sequence is 17 residues long. Per the germline V gene, CDR1 is WSHSY and CDR2 is SAAADI. The CDR3 here is CASSESQGGVNNSPLHF. For the CDR3, the DNA is TGCGCCAGCAGTGAGTCCCAGGGTGGGGTTAATAATTCACCCCTCCACTTT.

J is TRBJ1-5 and V is TRBV28, with D perhaps TRBD1 (6 bases). Between the trimmed V and J ends, which lost 4 bases and 2 bases, there was a span of 12 bases. Per germline, CDR1 MDHEN and CDR2 SYDVKM. This CDR3 has 15 amino acids. The CDR3 region is CASSSPKGGNQPQHF. The DNA for the CDR3 is TGTGCCAGCAGTTCCCCTAAGGGGGGCAATCAGCCCCAGCATTTT.

The CDR3 here is CASNRQFSNQPQHF. For the CDR3, the DNA is TGTGCCAGCAACCGACAGTTCAGCAATCAGCCCCAGCATTTT. The rearrangement uses TRBV7-2 and TRBJ1-5, with D possibly TRBD1 on 5 matching bases. The CDR3 consists of 14 residues. V lost 7 bases and J lost 1, with 11 bases in between. CDR1 SGHTA and CDR2 FQGNSA come from the germline V gene.

As DNA, the CDR3 is TGTGCCACCAGCAGGGAGAGTTATAGCAATCAGCCCCAGCATTTT. Protein sequence: CATSRESYSNQPQHF. The chain combines TRBV15 with TRBJ1-5, with D hard to call. CDR3 size: 15 residues. Germline V gene data show CDR1 as LNHNV and CDR2 as YYDKDF (reference sequence). Trimming cost V 3 bases and J 0 bases, with 9 bases left between them.

V and J are TRBV6-2 or TRBV6-3 and TRBJ1-3; D is perhaps TRBD1 (5 bases). Germline CDR1 reads MNHEY; CDR2 reads SVGEGT. The CDR3 spans 15 residues. V lost 1 base to trimming and J lost 2 bases, with 9 bases between them. Here the CDR3 DNA reads TGTGCCAGCAGTTACTTCGGGACTCCTGGAAACACCATATATTTT. Its translation is CASSYFGTPGNTIYF.

V usage is TRBV12-3 or TRBV12-4 and J usage is TRBJ1-1, with D possibly TRBD1 on 5 matching bases. The CDR3 sequence is 12 residues long. Trimming took 2 bases from V and 10 from J, leaving 11 bases between them. The CDR3 coding sequence is TGTGCCAGCAGTTTAAAAGGGCAGGGAGCTTTCTTT. Protein product: CASSLKGQGAFF.

The chain uses TRBV30 and TRBJ1-5; D not certain. CDR3 size: 14 residues. Trimming removed 0 bases at V and 4 bases at J, with 10 bases between. CDR1 is GTSNPN, CDR2 SVGIG, per germline (reference sequence). The CDR3 loop reads CAWSVNSQNQPQHF. CDR3 nucleotides: TGTGCCTGGAGTGTTAACAGCCAGAATCAGCCCCAGCATTTT.

The chain is built from TRBV6-4 and TRBJ2-7; 7 positions match TRBD2. CDR3 size: 16 residues. The germline V gene encodes CDR1 MRHNA and CDR2 SNTAGT. Losses at the gene ends were 5 bases for V and 1 base for J; bases not matched to a gene: 11. CDR3 region: CASSPPVREPSYEQYF. CDR3 bases: TGTGCCAGCAGTCCCCCTGTGCGGGAGCCATCCTACGAGCAGTACTTC.

This rearrangement joins TRBV18 to TRBJ2-5; 7 positions match TRBD1. The CDR3 has 13 residues. The ends lost 3 bases at V and 2 bases at J; junction bases unmatched: 0. Germline loops: CDR1 KGHSH, CDR2 LQKENI. CDR3 region: CASSPGQQETQYF. The CDR3 DNA reads TGTGCCAGCTCACCGGGACAGCAAGAGACCCAGTACTTC.

The CDR3 protein is CASSSLRKGTEAFF. CDR3 DNA sequence: TGTGCCAGCAGCTCCCTTAGAAAGGGGACTGAAGCTTTCTTT. V usage is TRBV7-9 and J usage is TRBJ1-1, with D perhaps matching TRBD1 (5 bases). With 4 bases removed from V and 5 bases from J, the gap between germline ends came to 14 bases. This CDR3 spans 14 amino acids. Germline-derived CDR1 and CDR2 are SEHNR and FQNEAQ (reference sequence).

J is TRBJ2-7 and V is TRBV11-2; tentatively, D is TRBD2 (5 bases). V shed 5 bases and J shed 4 bases, with 24 bases lying between them. CDR3 size: 17 residues. Germline CDR1 SGHAT, CDR2 FQNNGV. CDR3 region: CASSKTARDPEMYEQYF. CDR3 DNA: TGTGCCAGCAGCAAAACGGCCCGGGATCCAGAAATGTACGAGCAGTACTTC. Complete variable domain (other parts from reference TRBV11-2 and TRBJ2-7): EAGVAQSPRYKIIEKRQSVAFWCNPISGHATLYWYQQILGQGPKLLIQFQNNGVVDDSQLPKDRFSAERLKGVDSTLKIQPAKLEDSAVYLCASSKTARDPEMYEQYFGPGTRLTVT.